The following is a T cell receptor (beta chain) sequence with its context. Its antigen is unknown. The sample belongs to a study of shared clonotypes between healthy human individuals. Whole-study findings and limits: Naive CD4 clonotypes were shared across several donors at roughly 5%.

CD4+ cell separation produced CD45RA+ naive and CD45RA-negative memory subsets. Clones were read by immunoSEQ multiplex PCR, and TCRdb kept only the in-frame ones, dropping some. The table has approximately 640,000 clones, 55% to 75% seen once. Germline V gene lookup returns CDR1 MNHNY and CDR2 SVGAGI (reference sequence). Trimming took off 0 bases at V and 10 bases at J, with 13 bases between the two ends. This CDR3 spans 14 amino acids. This receptor was taken from a woman aged 25-40 years in good health. Material: memory CD4+ T cells sorted from blood. Subset meaning: CD45RA-negative fraction. J is TRBJ2-1 and V is TRBV6-6, with D possibly TRBD2 on 6 matching bases. The CDR3 nucleotides are TGTGCCAGCAGTTACTCCCAGGGAGGTCGCGAGCAGTTCTTC. It specifies CASSYSQGGREQFF.